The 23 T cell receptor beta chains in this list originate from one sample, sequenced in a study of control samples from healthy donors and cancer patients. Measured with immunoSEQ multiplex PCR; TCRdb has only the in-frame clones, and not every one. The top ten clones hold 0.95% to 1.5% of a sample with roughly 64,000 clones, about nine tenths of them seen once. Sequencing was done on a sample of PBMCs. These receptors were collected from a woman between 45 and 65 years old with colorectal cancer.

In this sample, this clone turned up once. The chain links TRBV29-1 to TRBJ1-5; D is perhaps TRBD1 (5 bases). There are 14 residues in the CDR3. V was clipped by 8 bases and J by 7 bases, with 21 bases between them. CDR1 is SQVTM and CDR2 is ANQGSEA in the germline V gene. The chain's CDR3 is CSFSRGGAGQPQHF. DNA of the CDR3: TGCAGCTTCAGTAGGGGCGGTGCGGGACAGCCCCAGCATTTT. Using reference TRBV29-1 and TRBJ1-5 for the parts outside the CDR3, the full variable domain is SAVISQKPSRDICQRGTSLTIQCQVDSQVTMMFWYRQQPGQSLTLIATANQGSEATYESGFVIDKFPISRPNLTFSTLTVSNMSPEDSSIYLCSFSRGGAGQPQHFGDGTRLSIL.

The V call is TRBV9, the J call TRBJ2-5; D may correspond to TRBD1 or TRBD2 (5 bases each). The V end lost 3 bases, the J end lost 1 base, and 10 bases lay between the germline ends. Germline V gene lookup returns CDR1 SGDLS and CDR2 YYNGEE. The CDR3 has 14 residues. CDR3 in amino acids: CASSAGTVQETQYF. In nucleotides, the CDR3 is TGTGCCAGCAGCGCCGGGACGGTCCAAGAGACCCAGTACTTC.

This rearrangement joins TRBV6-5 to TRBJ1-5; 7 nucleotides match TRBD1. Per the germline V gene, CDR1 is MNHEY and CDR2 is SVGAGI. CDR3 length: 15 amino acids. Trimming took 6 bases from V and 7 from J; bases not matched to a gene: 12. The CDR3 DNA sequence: TGTGCCAGCAGCGTTTCACAGGGGATGAGGCAGCCCCAGCATTTT. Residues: CASSVSQGMRQPQHF.

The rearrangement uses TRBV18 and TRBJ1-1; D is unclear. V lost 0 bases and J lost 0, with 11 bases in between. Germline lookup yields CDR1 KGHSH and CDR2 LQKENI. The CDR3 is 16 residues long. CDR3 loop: CASSPPSSRMNTEAFF. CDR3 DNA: TGTGCCAGCTCACCACCGAGTAGCAGAATGAACACTGAAGCTTTCTTT.

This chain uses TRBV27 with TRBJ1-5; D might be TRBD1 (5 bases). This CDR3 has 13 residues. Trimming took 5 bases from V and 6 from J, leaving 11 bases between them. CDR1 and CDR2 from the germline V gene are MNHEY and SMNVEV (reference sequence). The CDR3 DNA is TGTGCCAGCAGTCTCATGAGGGGTCAGCCCCAGCATTTT. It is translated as CASSLMRGQPQHF.

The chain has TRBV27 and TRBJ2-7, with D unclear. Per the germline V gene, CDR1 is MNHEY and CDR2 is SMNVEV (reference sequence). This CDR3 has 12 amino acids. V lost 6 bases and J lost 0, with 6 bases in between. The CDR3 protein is CASSPLSYEQYF. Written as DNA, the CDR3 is TGTGCCAGCAGCCCTCTCTCCTACGAGCAGTACTTC.

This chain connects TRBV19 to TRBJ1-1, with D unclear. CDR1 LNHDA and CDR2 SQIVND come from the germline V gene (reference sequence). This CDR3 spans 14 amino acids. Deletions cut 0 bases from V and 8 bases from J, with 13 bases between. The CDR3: CASSIDLRNSEAFF. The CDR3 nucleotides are TGTGCCAGTAGTATAGATCTGAGGAATTCCGAAGCTTTCTTT.

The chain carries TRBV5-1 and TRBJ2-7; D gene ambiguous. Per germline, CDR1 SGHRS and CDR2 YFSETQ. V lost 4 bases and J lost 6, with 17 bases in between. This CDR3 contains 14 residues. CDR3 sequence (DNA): TGCGCCAGCAGCCCCTCTTCAGGTCGAGGCGAGCAGTACTTC. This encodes CASSPSSGRGEQYF.

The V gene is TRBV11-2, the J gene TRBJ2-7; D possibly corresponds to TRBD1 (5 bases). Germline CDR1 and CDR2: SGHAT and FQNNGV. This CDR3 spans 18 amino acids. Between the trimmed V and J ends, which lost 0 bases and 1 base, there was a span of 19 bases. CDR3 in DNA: TGTGCCAGCAGCTTAGATTCAACCAGGGTAGGGCCATCCTACGAGCAGTACTTC. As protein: CASSLDSTRVGPSYEQYF.

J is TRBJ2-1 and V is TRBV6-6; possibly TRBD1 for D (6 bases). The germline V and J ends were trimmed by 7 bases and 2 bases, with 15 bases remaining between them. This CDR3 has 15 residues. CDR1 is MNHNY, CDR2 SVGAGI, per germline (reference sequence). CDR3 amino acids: CASTPIQGPYNEQFF. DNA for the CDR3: TGTGCCAGCACCCCGATACAGGGTCCCTACAATGAGCAGTTCTTC.

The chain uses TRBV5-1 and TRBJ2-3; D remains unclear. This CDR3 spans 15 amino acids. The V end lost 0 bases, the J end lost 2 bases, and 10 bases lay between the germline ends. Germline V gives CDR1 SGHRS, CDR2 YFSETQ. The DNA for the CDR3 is TGCGCCAGCAGCTTGGATTCTAGTTCCACAGATACGCAGTATTTT. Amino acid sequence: CASSLDSSSTDTQYF. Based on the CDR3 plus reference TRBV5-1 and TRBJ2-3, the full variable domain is KAGVTQTPRYLIKTRGQQVTLSCSPISGHRSVSWYQQTPGQGLQFLFEYFSETQRNKGNFPGRFSGRQFSNSRSEMNVSTLELGDSALYLCASSLDSSSTDTQYFGPGTRLTVL.

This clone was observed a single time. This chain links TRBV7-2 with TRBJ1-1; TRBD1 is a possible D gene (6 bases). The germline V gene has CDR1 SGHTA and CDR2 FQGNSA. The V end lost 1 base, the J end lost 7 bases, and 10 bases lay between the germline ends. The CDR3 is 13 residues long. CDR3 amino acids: CASSLDQGGEAFF. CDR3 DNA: TGTGCCAGCAGCTTAGATCAAGGGGGTGAAGCTTTCTTT.

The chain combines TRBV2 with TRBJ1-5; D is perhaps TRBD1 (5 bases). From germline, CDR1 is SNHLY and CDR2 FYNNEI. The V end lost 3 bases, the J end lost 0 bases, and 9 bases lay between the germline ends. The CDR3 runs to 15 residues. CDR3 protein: CASSEEGYSNQPQHF. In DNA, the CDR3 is TGTGCCAGCAGTGAGGAGGGGTATAGCAATCAGCCCCAGCATTTT.

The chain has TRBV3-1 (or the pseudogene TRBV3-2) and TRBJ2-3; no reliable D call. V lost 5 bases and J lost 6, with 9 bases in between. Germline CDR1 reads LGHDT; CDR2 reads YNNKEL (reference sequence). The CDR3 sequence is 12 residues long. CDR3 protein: CASSLLGDTQYF. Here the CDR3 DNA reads TGTGCCAGCAGCTTACTTGGGGATACGCAGTATTTT.

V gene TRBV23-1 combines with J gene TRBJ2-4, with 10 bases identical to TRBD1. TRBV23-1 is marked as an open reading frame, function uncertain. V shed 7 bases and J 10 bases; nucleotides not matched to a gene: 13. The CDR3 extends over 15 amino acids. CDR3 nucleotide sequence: TGCGCCAGCACAAACGGGGACAGGGGATTTCTGATTCAGTACTTC. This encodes CASTNGDRGFLIQYF.

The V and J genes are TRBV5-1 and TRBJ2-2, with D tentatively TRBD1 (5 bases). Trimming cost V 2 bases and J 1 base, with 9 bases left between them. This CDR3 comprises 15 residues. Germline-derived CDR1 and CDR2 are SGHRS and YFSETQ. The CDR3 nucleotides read TGCGCCAGCAGCTTAGGACATTTGAACACCGGGGAGCTGTTTTTT. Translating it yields CASSLGHLNTGELFF. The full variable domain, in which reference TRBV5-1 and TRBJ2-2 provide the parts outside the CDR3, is KAGVTQTPRYLIKTRGQQVTLSCSPISGHRSVSWYQQTPGQGLQFLFEYFSETQRNKGNFPGRFSGRQFSNSRSEMNVSTLELGDSALYLCASSLGHLNTGELFFGEGSRLTVL.

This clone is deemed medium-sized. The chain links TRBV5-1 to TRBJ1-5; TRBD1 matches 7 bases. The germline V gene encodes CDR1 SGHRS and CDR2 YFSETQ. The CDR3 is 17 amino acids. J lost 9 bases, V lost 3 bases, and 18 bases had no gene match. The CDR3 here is CASSYLTGLKEIGPQHF. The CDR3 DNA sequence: TGCGCCAGCAGCTACCTGACAGGGTTAAAGGAGATCGGGCCCCAGCATTTT.

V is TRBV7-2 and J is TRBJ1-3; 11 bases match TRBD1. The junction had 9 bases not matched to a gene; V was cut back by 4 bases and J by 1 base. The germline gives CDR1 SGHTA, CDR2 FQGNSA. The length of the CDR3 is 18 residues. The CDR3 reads CASSSVRDRGFSGNTIYF. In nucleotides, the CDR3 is TGTGCCAGCAGCTCCGTAAGGGACAGGGGGTTTTCTGGAAACACCATATATTTT.

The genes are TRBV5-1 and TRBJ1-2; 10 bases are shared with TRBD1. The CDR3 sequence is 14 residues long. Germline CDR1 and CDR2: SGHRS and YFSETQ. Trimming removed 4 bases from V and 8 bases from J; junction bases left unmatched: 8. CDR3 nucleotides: TGCGCCAGCAGCCACGGACAGGGGGATCAAGGCTACACCTTC. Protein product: CASSHGQGDQGYTF.

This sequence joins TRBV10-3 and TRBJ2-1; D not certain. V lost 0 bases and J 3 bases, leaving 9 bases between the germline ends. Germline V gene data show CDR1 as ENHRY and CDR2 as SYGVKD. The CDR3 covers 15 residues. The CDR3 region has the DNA TGTGCCATCAGTGAGTCGGGGATGAGCTACAATGAGCAGTTCTTC. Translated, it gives CAISESGMSYNEQFF.

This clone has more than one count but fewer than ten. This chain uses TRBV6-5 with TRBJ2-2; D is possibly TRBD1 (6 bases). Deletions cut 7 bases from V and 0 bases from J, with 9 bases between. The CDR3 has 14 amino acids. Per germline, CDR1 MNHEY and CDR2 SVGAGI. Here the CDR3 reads CASMRGSNTGELFF. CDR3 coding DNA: TGTGCCAGCATGAGGGGGTCGAACACCGGGGAGCTGTTTTTT.

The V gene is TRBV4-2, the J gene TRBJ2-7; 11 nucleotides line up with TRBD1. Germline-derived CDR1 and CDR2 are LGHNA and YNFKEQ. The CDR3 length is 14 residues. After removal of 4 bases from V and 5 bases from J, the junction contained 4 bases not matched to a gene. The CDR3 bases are TGTGCCAGCAGCCGGACAGGGGGCGGGAACGAGCAGTACTTC. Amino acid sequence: CASSRTGGGNEQYF.

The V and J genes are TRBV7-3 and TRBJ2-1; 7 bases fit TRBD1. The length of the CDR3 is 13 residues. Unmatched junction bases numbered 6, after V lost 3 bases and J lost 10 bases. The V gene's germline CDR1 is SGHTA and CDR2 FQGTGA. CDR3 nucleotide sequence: TGTGCCAGCAGCTTTACAGGGGCTCGGGAGCAGTTCTTC. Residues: CASSFTGAREQFF.